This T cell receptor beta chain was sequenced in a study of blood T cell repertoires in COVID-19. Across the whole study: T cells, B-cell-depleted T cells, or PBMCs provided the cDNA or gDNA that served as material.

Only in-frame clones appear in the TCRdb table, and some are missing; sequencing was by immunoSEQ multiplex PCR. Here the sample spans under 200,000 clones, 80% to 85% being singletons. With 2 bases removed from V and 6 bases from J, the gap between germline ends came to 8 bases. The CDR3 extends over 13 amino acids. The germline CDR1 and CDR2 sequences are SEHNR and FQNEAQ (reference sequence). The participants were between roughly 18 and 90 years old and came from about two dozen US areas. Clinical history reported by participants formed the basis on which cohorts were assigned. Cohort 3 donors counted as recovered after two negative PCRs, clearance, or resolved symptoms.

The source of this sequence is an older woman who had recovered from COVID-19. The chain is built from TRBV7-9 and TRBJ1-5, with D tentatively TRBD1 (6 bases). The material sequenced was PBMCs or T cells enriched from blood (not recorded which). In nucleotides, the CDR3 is TGTGCCAGCAGCTTAAGCAGGGGTCAGCCCCAGCATTTT. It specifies CASSLSRGQPQHF.